The rows below give T cell receptor beta chains drawn from one sample of a study of yellow fever vaccine responses in identical twins. TCRdb redid the calling of the RT-PCR reads with MiXCR, one entry per CDR3 protein. The table records fewer than 5,500 distinct CDR3 sequences, 65% to 90% of them present only once. The input for sequencing was T cells from blood (PBMCs), unsorted or a sorted subset (not recorded which), taken before or after yellow fever vaccination (not recorded which). These receptors came from a woman aged 18-35 years who received the yellow fever vaccine. Both conserved end residues are part of each CDR3. A D gene is named only where the DNA matches it firmly. Rows give clone size only sometimes, using once, few, many, or a class for an expanded clone.

V,J,D,size,DNA,CDR3
TRBV5-1,TRBJ2-3,.,.,TGCGCCAGCAGCCCATCCACAGGCTGGGGCACAGATACGCAGTATTTT,CASSPSTGWGTDTQYF
TRBV11-2,TRBJ2-7,TRBD1,once,TGTGCCAGCAGCTCGCCGACAGGGGTGGTCTACGAGCAGTACTTC,CASSSPTGVVYEQYF
TRBV4-2,TRBJ1-1,TRBD1,once,TGTGCCAGCAGCCAAGAACAGGGGGCCATGAACACTGAAGCTTTCTTT,CASSQEQGAMNTEAFF
TRBV7-9,TRBJ2-3,TRBD1,.,TGTGCCAGCAGCTTAGGGACAGGGGTCACAGATACGCAGTATTTT,CASSLGTGVTDTQYF
TRBV5-1,TRBJ1-5,TRBD1,.,TGCGCCAGCAGCTGGGAAGGGGGCGTGGGCCAGCCCCAGCATTTT,CASSWEGGVGQPQHF
TRBV3-1,TRBJ2-5,TRBD2,once,TGTGCCAGCAGCCCCCAGCGGGGGCCGCCAAAGACCCAGTACTTC,CASSPQRGPPKTQYF
TRBV4-2,TRBJ2-7,.,once,TGTGCCAGCAGCCAACAGGGAGAGGTGTACTTC,CASSQQGEVYF
TRBV7-3,TRBJ2-4,TRBD2,few,TGTGCCAGCAGCTTACTGGCGGGGGGGCAAAACATTCAGTACTTC,CASSLLAGGQNIQYF
TRBV6-2/TRBV6-3,TRBJ2-3,.,.,TGTGCCAGCAGTTACTCGTGGTTGACAGATACGCAGTATTTT,CASSYSWLTDTQYF
TRBV15,TRBJ1-3,.,.,TGTGCCACCAGCAGTATTATGGAGGTTTCTGGAAACACCATATATTTT,CATSSIMEVSGNTIYF
TRBV14,TRBJ2-7,.,.,TGTGCCAGCAGCCAGCGGCCACGGATCTACGAGCAGTACTTC,CASSQRPRIYEQYF
TRBV4-1,TRBJ1-6,TRBD1,.,TGCGCCAGCAGCCAATCATGGGGGACAGGCGTTTCACCCCTCCACTTT,CASSQSWGTGVSPLHF
TRBV11-1,TRBJ2-3,TRBD1,.,TGTGCCAGCAGCCTAGAGGGACAGGTCTCCGATACGCAGTATTTT,CASSLEGQVSDTQYF
TRBV4-1,TRBJ1-4,.,once,TGCGCCAGCAGCCCCCTCGAGACCTTTCAAGAAAAACTGTTTTTT,CASSPLETFQEKLFF
TRBV5-1,TRBJ2-7,TRBD1,few,TGCGCCAGCAGGCCCGGGACAGGGTTCGGGTACGAGCAGTACTTC,CASRPGTGFGYEQYF
TRBV6-5,TRBJ2-7,TRBD2,.,TGTGCCAGCAGTTACCCCGGGACTAGCGGATACGAGCAGTACTTC,CASSYPGTSGYEQYF
TRBV21-1,TRBJ2-3,.,once,TGTGCCAGCGCGGGACAGACAGAGGCAGATACGCAGTATTTT,CASAGQTEADTQYF
TRBV27,TRBJ1-5,.,.,TGTGCCAGCAGTTTATCCGGGGATCAGCCCCAGCATTTT,CASSLSGDQPQHF
TRBV4-3,TRBJ2-6,TRBD1,.,TGCGCCAGCAGCCAAGAGGGACAGGGCTCTGGGGCCAACGTCCTGACTTTC,CASSQEGQGSGANVLTF
TRBV4-1,TRBJ2-7,.,.,TGCGCCAGCAGCCAAGAGGAAGGAGACAGAGAGTACGAGCAGTACTTC,CASSQEEGDREYEQYF
TRBV13,TRBJ1-2,.,once,TGTGCCAGCAGCCCTTATTACTCTCCAGCCTCGGGAGACTATGGCTACACCTTC,CASSPYYSPASGDYGYTF
TRBV29-1,TRBJ2-3,TRBD1,.,TGCAGCGTTGTAAAGACAGGGGGCGAAGATACGCAGTATTTT,CSVVKTGGEDTQYF
TRBV6-5,TRBJ1-5,.,.,TGTGCCAGCAGTTACGGGTCGGATCAGCCCCAGCATTTT,CASSYGSDQPQHF
TRBV6-2/TRBV6-3,TRBJ1-5,TRBD1,.,TGTGCCAGCAGTTATCAACAGGGGGCGCTTCCTGGGCAGCCCCAGCATTTT,CASSYQQGALPGQPQHF
TRBV4-3,TRBJ2-3,TRBD2,few,TGCGCCAGCAGCCCTTCTCGGGAGGGCCAAGATACGCAGTATTTT,CASSPSREGQDTQYF
TRBV20-1,TRBJ1-2,.,.,TGCAGTGCTAGACTTCCCGCCATGACCGGGTACACCTTC,CSARLPAMTGYTF
TRBV10-1,TRBJ2-1,.,.,TGCGCCAGCAGTGAGTTGGTAAGGGCGGGAATCAATGAGCAGTTCTTC,CASSELVRAGINEQFF
TRBV7-6,TRBJ2-2,TRBD2,.,TGTGCCAGCAGCCCTAGGGCGAGCGGGGGTCAGAACACCGGGGAGCTGTTTTTT,CASSPRASGGQNTGELFF
TRBV11-3,TRBJ2-7,.,.,TGTGCCAGCAGCAGATCCGGGAGCTACGAGCAGTACTTC,CASSRSGSYEQYF
TRBV7-9,TRBJ2-2,.,once,TGTGCCAGCACCACCAGGGGGAACACCGGGGAGCTGTTTTTT,CASTTRGNTGELFF
TRBV20-1,TRBJ1-5,TRBD1,.,TGCAGTGCCTTGTGGACAGGGACGGGTCAGCCCCAGCATTTT,CSALWTGTGQPQHF
TRBV19,TRBJ2-7,.,.,TGTGCCAGTAGTATGGCAGGGGGGTACGAGCAGTACTTC,CASSMAGGYEQYF
TRBV20-1,TRBJ2-1,.,once,TGCAGTGCTAGTTCGGATGAGCAGTTCTTC,CSASSDEQFF
TRBV12-3/TRBV12-4,TRBJ2-5,.,.,TGTGCCAGCAGCCAGAGGGGGGGGACCCAGTACTTC,CASSQRGGTQYF
TRBV5-1,TRBJ1-2,.,once,TGCGCCAGCAGCTTGGAGGGGAGTTACTACACCTTC,CASSLEGSYYTF
TRBV12-3/TRBV12-4,TRBJ2-1,TRBD1,.,TGTGCCAGCAGACTGGGGACAGGAGACAATGAGCAGTTCTTC,CASRLGTGDNEQFF
TRBV5-1,TRBJ1-1,.,.,TGCGCCAGCAGCTTGGTTTTGAACACTGAAGCTTTCTTT,CASSLVLNTEAFF
TRBV29-1,TRBJ2-7,.,once,TGCAGCGTTGTAGTTCCGTTAAGCTCCTACGAGCAGTACTTC,CSVVVPLSSYEQYF
TRBV29-1,TRBJ2-3,TRBD2,.,TGCAGCGTTGAGGGACTAGCGGGGGATAGCACAGATACGCAGTATTTT,CSVEGLAGDSTDTQYF
TRBV2,TRBJ2-3,.,few,TGTGCCAGCAGGTCGGACAACACAGATACGCAGTATTTT,CASRSDNTDTQYF
TRBV12-3/TRBV12-4,TRBJ2-7,TRBD2,once,TGTGCCAGCAGTTTGTTATGCGGGAGCTCCTCCTACGAGCAGTACTTC,CASSLLCGSSSYEQYF
TRBV18,TRBJ1-5,.,once,TGTGCCAGCTCAACTAATCCGGGGGATCAGCCCCAGCATTTT,CASSTNPGDQPQHF
TRBV10-3,TRBJ1-1,.,.,TGTGCCATCATGGGGAACACTGAAGCTTTCTTT,CAIMGNTEAFF
TRBV11-1,TRBJ2-3,.,.,TGTGCCAGCAGGATACGACTAGTCACAGATACGCAGTATTTT,CASRIRLVTDTQYF
TRBV11-1,TRBJ2-2,.,.,TGTGCCAGCAGCTTAGGGTTTACCGGGGAGCTGTTTTTT,CASSLGFTGELFF
TRBV19,TRBJ2-1,.,few,TGTGCCAGTAGTATCCCCAGAAATGAGCAGTTCTTC,CASSIPRNEQFF